The entry below describes one TCR beta chain. It lacks a known antigen. No base-level quality is on record; no much larger clone is a single base apart. This sample stems from a study of graft-versus-host responses after intestinal transplantation (dated by TCRdb to about 2021). Background for the entire study: Recipients received multivisceral, liver-intestinal, or isolated intestinal transplants. All recipients received anti-thymocyte globulin induction followed by maintenance tacrolimus and steroids for around 3 years. Graft-versus-host and host-versus-graft alloreactive T cell clones were tracked in the graft, circulation and bone marrow after intestinal transplantation using bulk TCR-beta CDR3 sequencing. Alloreactive clones were identified by sequencing pre-transplant mixed lymphocyte reaction products and comparing them with unstimulated pre-transplant donor and recipient T cells. The cohort enrolled 24 intestinal transplant recipients, one of whom was a retransplant, and a few patients without pretransplant specimens were excluded. A peak of at least 4% donor T cells among recipient peripheral blood mononuclear cells was the definition used for donor T cell macrochimerism. Instead of going to the commercial service, samples from a few later patients were sequenced in-house on an Illumina MiSeq and processed with MiXCR. What the authors observed across the whole study: GvH clones were found in recipient bone marrow, and some of the GvH clones appeared earlier in ileal mucosa or blood, which is consistent with an intestinal mucosal origin. Conclusions were limited by the relatively low number and heterogeneity of intestinal transplant patients. Early after transplant, peak levels of circulating GvH clones were found to be associated with declines in HvG clones. High GvH to HvG T cell clonal ratios were observed in the allografts of patients with donor T cell macrochimerism.

V is cut by 8 bases and J by 8 bases, and the space between the germline ends is 12 bases. The CDR3 starts with the cysteine, ends with the phenylalanine, and has 11 residues. The DNA shown is the 33-base CDR3, in frame from base 1. CDR1 SEHNR and CDR2 FQNEAQ were looked up in the germline V gene (reference sequence). To prepare the library, the immunoSEQ multiplex PCR assay was applied. For most patients, genomic DNA was isolated with the Qiagen DNeasy Blood and Tissue Kit and sent frozen to Adaptive Biotechnologies for TCR sequencing. High-throughput TCR-beta CDR3 sequencing of genomic DNA from most patients was performed by Adaptive Biotechnologies. The source study handled its data this way. TCR sequencing data were retrieved from Adaptive's ImmunoSEQ software for 18 patients, whereas a few other patients were processed with MiXCR and VDJtools. To correct CD4 versus CD8 sorting errors, any sequence found in both subsets at a frequency ratio below 5:1 was removed. CDR3 nucleotide sequences shared by donor and recipient were removed because the origin of these sequences could not be assigned. At least 2-fold expansion over unstimulated cells and a minimum CFSE-low frequency of 0.002% (template counts) or 0.001% (read counts) were required for clones to be classified as alloreactive. Clones detected in sequenced pre-transplant spleen, lymph node, or MLR CFSE-low populations of the donor or recipient were defined as mappable. The cumulative frequency of alloreactive clones was calculated as a percentage of all sequences, weighted by copy number. TCRdb stores this immuneACCESS table with in-frame sequences only. Part of the clones is absent; in the studies checked, under half of the shortfall reflects unresolved V genes, and no reason is known for the rest. The DNA gave D and trimming, while V, J and clone size come from that table. Recorded for this sample are approximately 92,000 clones; 80% to 95% of them occurred a single time. The ten most abundant clones make up about 6.3% of the sample.

The intended sense of this specimen's time point label: cells obtained before transplantation from donor or recipient. CD3+CD4+ and CD3+CD8+ populations were FACS-sorted from unstimulated pre-transplant donor and recipient cells taken from spleen or lymph nodes. The sequence joins TRBV7-9 to TRBJ1-1; the D segment cannot be called with confidence. The sequences come from unstimulated CD8+ T cells sorted from spleen or lymph node cells, collected before intestinal transplant. The receptor comes from a human donor who received an intestinal transplant. The sequenced DNA: TGTGCCAGCGATAAGGACGGAGAAGCTTTCTTT. This is translated as CASDKDGEAFF.